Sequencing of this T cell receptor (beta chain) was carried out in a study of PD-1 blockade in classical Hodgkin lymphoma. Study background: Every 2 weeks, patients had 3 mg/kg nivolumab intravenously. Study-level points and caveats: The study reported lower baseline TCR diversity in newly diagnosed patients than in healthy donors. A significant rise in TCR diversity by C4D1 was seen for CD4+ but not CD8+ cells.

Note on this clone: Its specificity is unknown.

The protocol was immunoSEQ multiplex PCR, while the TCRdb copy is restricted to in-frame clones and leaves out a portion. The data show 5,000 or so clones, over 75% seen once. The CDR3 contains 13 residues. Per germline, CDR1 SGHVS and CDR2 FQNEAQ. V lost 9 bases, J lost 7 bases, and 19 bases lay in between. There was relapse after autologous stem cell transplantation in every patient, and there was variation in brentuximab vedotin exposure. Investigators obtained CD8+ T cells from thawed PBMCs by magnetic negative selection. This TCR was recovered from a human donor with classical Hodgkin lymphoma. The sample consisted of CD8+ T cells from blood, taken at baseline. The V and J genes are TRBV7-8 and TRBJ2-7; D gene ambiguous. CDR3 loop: CASSSPVPREQYF. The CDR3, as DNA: TGTGCCAGTTCGAGTCCGGTGCCGCGGGAGCAGTACTTC.